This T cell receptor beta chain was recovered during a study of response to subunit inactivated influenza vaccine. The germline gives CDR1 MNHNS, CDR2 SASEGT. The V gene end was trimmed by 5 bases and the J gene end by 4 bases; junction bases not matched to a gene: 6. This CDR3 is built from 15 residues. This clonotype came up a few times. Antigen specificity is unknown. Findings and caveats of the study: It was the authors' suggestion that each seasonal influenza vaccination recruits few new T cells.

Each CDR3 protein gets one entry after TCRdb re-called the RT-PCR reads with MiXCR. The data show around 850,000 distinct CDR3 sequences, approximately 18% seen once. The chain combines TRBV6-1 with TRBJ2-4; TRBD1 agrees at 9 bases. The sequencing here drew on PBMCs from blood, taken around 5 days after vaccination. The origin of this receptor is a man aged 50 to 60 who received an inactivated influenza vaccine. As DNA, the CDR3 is TGTGCCAGCAGTCCTCTAGGACAGGGGAAAAACATTCAGTACTTC. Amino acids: CASSPLGQGKNIQYF.